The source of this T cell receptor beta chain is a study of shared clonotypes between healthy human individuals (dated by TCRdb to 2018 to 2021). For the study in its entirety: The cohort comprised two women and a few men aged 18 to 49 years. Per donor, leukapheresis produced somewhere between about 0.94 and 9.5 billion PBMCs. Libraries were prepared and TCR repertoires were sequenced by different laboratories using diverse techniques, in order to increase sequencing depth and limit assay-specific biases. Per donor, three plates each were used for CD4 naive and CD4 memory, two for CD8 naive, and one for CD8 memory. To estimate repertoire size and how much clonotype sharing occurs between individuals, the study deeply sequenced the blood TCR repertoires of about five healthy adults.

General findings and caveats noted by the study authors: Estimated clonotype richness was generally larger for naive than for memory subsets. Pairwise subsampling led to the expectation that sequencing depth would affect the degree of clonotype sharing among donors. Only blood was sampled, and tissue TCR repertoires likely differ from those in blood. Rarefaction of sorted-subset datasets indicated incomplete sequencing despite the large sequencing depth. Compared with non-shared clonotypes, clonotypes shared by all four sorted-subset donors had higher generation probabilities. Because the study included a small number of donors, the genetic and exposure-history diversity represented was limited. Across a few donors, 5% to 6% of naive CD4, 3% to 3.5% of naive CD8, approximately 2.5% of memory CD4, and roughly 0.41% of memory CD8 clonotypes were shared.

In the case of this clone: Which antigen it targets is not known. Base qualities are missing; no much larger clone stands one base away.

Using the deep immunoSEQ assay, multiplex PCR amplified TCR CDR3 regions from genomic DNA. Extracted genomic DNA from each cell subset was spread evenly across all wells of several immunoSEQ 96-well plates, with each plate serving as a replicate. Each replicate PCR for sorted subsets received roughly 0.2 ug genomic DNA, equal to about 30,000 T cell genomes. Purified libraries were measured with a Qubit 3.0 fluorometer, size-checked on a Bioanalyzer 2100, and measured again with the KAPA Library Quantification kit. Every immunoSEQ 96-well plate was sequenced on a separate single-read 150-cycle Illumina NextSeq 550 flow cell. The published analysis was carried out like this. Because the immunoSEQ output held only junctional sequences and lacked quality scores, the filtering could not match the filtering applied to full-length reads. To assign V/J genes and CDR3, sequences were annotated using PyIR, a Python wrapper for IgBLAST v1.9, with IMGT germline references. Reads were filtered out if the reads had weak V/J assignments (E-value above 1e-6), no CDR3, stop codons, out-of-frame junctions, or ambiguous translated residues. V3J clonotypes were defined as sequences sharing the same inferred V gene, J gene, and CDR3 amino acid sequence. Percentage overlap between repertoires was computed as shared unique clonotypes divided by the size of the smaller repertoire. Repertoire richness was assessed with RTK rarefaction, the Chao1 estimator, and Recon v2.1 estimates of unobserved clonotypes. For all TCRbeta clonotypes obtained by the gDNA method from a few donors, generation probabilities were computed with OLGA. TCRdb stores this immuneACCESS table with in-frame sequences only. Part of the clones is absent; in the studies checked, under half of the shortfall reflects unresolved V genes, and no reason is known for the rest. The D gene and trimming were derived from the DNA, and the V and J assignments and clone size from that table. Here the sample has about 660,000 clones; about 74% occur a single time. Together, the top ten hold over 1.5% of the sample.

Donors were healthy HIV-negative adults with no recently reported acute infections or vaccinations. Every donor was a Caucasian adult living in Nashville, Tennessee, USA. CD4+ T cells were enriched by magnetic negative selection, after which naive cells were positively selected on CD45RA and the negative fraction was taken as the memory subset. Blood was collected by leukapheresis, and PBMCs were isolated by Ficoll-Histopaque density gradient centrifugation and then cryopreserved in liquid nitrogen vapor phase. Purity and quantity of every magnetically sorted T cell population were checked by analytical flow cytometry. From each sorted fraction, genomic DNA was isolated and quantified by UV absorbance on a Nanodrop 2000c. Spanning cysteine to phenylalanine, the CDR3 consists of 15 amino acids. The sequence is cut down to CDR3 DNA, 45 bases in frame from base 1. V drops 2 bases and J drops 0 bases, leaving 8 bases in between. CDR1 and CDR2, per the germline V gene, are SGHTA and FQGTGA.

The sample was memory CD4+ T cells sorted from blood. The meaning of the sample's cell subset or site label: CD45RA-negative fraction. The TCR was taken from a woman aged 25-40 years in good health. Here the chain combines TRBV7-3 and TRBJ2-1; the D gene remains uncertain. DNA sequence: TGTGCCAGCAGCTTATATGTAAGCTCCTACAATGAGCAGTTCTTC. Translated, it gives CASSLYVSSYNEQFF.